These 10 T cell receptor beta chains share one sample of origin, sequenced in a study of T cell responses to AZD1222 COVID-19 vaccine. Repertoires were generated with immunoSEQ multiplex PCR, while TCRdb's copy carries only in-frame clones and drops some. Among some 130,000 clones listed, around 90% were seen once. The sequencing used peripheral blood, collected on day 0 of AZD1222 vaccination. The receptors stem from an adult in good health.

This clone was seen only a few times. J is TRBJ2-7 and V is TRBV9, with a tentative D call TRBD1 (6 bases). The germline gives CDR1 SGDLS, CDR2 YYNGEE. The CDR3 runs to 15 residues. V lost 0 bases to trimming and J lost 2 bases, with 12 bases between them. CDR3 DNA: TGTGCCAGCAGCGTAGATAGTGGGGGCGCCTACGAGCAGTACTTC. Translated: CASSVDSGGAYEQYF. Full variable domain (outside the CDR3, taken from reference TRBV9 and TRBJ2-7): DSGVTQTPKHLITATGQRVTLRCSPRSGDLSVYWYQQSLDQGLQFLIQYYNGEERAKGNILERFSAQQFPDLHSELNLSSLELGDSALYFCASSVDSGGAYEQYFGPGTRLTVT.

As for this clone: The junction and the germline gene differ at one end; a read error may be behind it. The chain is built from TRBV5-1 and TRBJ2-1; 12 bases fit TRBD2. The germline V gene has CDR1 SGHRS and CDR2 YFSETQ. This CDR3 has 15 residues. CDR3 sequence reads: CASTLTSGSWNEQFF. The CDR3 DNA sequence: TGCGCCAGCACCTTGACTAGCGGGAGTTGGAATGAGCAGTTCTTC.

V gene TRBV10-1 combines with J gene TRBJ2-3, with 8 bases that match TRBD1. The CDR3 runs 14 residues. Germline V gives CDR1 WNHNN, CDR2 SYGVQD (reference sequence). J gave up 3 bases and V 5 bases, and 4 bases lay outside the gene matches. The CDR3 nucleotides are TGCGCCAGCAGTAGACAGGGGCTGACAGATACGCAGTATTTT. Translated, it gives CASSRQGLTDTQYF.

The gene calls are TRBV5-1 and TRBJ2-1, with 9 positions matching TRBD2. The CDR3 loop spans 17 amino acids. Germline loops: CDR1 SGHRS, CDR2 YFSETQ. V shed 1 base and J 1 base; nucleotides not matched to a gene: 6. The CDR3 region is CASSLLAGSLSYNEQFF. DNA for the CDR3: TGCGCCAGCAGCTTGCTAGCGGGATCGCTATCCTACAATGAGCAGTTCTTC.

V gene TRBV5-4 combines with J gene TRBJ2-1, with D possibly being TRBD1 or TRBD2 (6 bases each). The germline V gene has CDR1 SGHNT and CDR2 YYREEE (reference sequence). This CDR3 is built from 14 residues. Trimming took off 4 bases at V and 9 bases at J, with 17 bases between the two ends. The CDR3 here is CASSPGASRAEQFF. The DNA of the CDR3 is TGTGCCAGCAGCCCGGGGGCTAGCCGTGCTGAGCAGTTCTTC.

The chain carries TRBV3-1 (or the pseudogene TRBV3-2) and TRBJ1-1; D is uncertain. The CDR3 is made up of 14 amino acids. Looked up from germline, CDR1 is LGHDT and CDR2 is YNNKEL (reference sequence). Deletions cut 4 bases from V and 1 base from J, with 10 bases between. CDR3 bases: TGTGCCAGCAGCCCTGCTGGCAGGAACACTGAAGCTTTCTTT. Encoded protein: CASSPAGRNTEAFF.

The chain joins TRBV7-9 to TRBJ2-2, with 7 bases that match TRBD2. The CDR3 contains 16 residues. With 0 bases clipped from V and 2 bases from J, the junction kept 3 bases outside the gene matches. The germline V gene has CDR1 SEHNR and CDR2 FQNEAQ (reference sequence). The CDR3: CASSLARGTNTGELFF. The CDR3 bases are TGTGCCAGCAGCTTAGCGCGGGGGACCAACACCGGGGAGCTGTTTTTT.

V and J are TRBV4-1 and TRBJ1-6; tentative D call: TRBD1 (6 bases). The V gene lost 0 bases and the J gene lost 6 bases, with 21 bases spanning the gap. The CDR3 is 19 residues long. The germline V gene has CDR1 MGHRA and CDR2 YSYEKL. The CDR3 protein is CASSQDPHGGAGVNSPLHF. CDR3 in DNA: TGCGCCAGCAGCCAAGATCCCCATGGGGGGGCGGGTGTTAATTCACCCCTCCACTTT.

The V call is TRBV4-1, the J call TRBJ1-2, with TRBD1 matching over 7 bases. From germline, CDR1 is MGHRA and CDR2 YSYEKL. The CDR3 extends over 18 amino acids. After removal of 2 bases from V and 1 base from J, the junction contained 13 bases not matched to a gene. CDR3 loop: CASSQPPLLGGLNYGYTF. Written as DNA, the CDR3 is TGCGCCAGCAGCCAACCCCCCCTCTTAGGGGGCCTTAACTATGGCTACACCTTC.

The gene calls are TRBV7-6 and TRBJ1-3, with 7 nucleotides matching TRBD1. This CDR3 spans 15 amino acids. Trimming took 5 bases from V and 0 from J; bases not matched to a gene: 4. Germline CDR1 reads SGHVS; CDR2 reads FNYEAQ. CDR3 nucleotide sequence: TGTGCCAGCAGCATGACAGGGAACTCTGGAAACACCATATATTTT. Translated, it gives CASSMTGNSGNTIYF.